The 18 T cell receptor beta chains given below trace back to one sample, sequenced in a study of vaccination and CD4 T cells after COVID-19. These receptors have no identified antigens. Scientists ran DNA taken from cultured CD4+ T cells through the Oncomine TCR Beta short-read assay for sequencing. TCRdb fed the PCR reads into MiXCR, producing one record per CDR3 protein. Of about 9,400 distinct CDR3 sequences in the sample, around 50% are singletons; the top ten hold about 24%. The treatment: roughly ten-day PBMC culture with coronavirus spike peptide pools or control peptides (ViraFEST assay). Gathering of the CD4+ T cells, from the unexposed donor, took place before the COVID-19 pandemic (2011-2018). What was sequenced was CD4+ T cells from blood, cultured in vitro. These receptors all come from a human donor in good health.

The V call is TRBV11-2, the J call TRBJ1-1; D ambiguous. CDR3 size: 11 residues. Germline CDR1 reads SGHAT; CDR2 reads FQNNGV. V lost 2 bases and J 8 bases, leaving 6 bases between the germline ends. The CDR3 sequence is CASSLRGEAFF. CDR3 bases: TGTGCCAGCAGCTTACGCGGGGAAGCTTTCTTT.

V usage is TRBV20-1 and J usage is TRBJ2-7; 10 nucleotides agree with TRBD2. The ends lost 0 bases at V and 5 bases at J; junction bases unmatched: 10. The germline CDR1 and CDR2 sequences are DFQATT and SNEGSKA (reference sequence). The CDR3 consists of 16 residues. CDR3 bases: TGCAGTGCTAGAGATCGGACAGCGGGGGGGCACCACGAGCAGTACTTC. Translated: CSARDRTAGGHHEQYF.

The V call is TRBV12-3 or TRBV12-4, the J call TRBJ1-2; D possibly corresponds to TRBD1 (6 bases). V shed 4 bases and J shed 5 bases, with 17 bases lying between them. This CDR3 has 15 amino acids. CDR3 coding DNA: TGTGCCAGCAGTTCTGGGGGGGGCGCATTTTATGGCTACACCTTC. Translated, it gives CASSSGGGAFYGYTF.

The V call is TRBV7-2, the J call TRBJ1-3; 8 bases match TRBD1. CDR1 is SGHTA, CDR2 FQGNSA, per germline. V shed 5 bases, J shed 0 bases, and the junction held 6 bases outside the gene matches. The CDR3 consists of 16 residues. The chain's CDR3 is CASSPGQVLSGNTIYF. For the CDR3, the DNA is TGTGCCAGCAGCCCGGGACAGGTCCTCTCTGGAAACACCATATATTTT.

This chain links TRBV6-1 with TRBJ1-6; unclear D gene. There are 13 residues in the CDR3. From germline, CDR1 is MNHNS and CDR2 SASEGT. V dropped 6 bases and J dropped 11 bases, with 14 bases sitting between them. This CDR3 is CASRGLGDPPLHF. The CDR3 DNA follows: TGTGCCAGCAGGGGTCTGGGAGATCCACCCCTCCACTTT.

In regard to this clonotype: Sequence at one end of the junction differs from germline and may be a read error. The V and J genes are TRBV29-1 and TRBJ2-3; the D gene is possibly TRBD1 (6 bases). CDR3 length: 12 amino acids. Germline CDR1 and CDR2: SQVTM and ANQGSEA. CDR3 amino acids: CSAQTGTDTQYF. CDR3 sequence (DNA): TGCAGCGCCCAGACAGGCACAGACACGCAGTATTTT.

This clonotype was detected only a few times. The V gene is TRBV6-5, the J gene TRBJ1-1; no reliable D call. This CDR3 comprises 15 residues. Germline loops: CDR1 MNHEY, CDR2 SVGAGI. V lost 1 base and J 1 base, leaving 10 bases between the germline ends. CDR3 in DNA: TGTGCCAGCAGTTACTTTCCCCGAGGGAACACTGAAGCTTTCTTT. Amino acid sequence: CASSYFPRGNTEAFF.

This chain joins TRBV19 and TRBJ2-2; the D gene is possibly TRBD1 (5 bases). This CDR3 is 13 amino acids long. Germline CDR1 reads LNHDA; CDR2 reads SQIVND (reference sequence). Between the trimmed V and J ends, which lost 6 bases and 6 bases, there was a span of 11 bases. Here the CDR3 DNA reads TGTGCCAGTAGGCAGGGTGAAGCCGGGGAGCTGTTTTTT. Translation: CASRQGEAGELFF.

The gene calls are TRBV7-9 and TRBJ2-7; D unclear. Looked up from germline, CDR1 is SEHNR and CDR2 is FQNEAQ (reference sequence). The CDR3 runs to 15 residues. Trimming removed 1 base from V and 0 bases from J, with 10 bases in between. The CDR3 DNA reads TGTGCCAGCAGCTTAGGTGAAGTAGGCTCCTACGAGCAGTACTTC. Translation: CASSLGEVGSYEQYF.

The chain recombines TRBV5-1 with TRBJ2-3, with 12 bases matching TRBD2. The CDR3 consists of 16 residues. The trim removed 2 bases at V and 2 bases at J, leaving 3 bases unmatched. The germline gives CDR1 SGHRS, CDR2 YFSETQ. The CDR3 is CASSFGLAGTTDTQYF. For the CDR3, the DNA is TGCGCCAGCAGCTTTGGACTAGCGGGGACCACAGATACGCAGTATTTT.

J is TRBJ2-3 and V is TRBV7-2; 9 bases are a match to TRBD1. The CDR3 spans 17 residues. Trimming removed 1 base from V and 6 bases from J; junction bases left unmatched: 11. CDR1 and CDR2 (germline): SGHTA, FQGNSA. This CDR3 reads CASSLVGTGFIWDTQYF. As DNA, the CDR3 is TGTGCCAGCAGCTTAGTGGGGACAGGGTTTATTTGGGATACGCAGTATTTT.

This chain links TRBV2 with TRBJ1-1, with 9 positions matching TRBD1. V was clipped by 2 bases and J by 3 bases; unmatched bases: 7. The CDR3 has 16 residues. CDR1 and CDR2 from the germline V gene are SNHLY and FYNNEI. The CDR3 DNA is TGTGCCAGCAGTGAAAACCGGGACAGGGCAGACACTGAAGCTTTCTTT. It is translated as CASSENRDRADTEAFF.

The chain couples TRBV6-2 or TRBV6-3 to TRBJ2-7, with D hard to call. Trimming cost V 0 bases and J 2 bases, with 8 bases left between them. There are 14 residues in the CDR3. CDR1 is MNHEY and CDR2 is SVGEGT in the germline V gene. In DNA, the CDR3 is TGTGCCAGCAGTTACTCTTCGATGACCTACGAGCAGTACTTC. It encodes CASSYSSMTYEQYF.

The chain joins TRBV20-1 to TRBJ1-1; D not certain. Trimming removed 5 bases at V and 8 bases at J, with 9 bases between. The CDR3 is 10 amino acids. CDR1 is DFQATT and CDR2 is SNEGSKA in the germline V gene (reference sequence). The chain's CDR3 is CSAGNIEAFF. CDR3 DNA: TGCAGTGCTGGAAACATAGAAGCTTTCTTT.

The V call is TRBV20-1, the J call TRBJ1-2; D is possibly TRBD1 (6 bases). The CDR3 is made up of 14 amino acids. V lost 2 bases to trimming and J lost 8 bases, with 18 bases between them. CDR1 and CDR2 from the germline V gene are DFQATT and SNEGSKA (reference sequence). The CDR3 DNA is TGCAGTGCTAGACGGGGTGGGGCAGGGGAAGGCTACACCTTC. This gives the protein CSARRGGAGEGYTF.

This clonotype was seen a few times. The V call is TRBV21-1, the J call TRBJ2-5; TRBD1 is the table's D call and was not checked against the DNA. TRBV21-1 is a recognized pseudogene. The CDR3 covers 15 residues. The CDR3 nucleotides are TGTGCCAGCAGCCGCCGGGTTACGTACCAAGAGACCCAGTACTTC. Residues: CASSRRVTYQETQYF.

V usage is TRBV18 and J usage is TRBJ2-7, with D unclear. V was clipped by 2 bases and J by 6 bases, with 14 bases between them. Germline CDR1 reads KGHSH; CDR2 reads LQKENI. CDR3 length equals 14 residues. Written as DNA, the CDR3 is TGTGCCAGCTCACCATCCCCGACCTGGGGCGAGCAGTACTTC. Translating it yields CASSPSPTWGEQYF.

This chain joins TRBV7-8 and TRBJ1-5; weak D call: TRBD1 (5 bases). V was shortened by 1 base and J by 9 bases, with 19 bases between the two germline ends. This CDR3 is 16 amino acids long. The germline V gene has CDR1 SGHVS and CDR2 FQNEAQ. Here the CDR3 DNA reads TGTGCCAGCAGCTTAGGTCGACGGGGGGTCGTTCCGCCCCAGCATTTT. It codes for CASSLGRRGVVPPQHF.